The 6 T cell receptor beta chains reported below all come from one sample, sequenced in a study of OX40 agonist ivuxolimab in advanced cancers. Libraries were prepared by immunoSEQ multiplex PCR; TCRdb keeps only in-frame clonotypes and omits some of them. The data contain approximately 49,000 clones, about 76% of them seen just once; the ten biggest clones take up about 7%. Source: CD4+ or CD8+ T cells sorted from blood, taken in a trial of the OX40 agonist ivuxolimab. The source is an adult with an advanced solid tumor such as melanoma, head and neck, liver or kidney cancer.

The rearrangement links TRBV30 to TRBJ2-2, with a tentative D call TRBD2 (5 bases). Trimming left V 4 bases short and J 5 bases short, with 14 bases between. Germline V CDR1 and CDR2: GTSNPN, SVGIG (reference sequence). The CDR3 totals 14 residues. The CDR3 loop reads CAWNPGIPTGELFF. Here the CDR3 DNA reads TGTGCCTGGAACCCCGGGATACCAACCGGGGAGCTGTTTTTT. Using reference TRBV30 and TRBJ2-2 for the parts outside the CDR3, the full variable domain is SQTIHQWPATLVQPVGSPLSLECTVEGTSNPNLYWYRQAAGRGLQLLFYSVGIGQISSEVPQNLSASRPQDRQFILSSKKLLLSDSGFYLCAWNPGIPTGELFFGEGSRLTVL.

The V gene is TRBV28, the J gene TRBJ1-5, with TRBD1 matching over 7 bases. This CDR3 spans 16 amino acids. J gave up 1 base and V 2 bases, and 5 bases lay outside the gene matches. In germline, CDR1 is MDHEN, CDR2 SYDVKM. Here the CDR3 DNA reads TGTGCCAGCAGTTTAACAGGGGCGCAAAGCAATCAGCCCCAGCATTTT. It specifies CASSLTGAQSNQPQHF.

The chain combines TRBV27 with TRBJ1-1; D gene ambiguous. This CDR3 is 13 amino acids long. CDR1 is MNHEY, CDR2 SMNVEV, per germline (reference sequence). Trimming stripped 0 bases from V and 6 bases from J, with 8 bases between. The DNA of the CDR3 is TGTGCCAGCAGTTTATCCCGCCGGGCTGAAGCTTTCTTT. Encoded protein: CASSLSRRAEAFF.

The V call is TRBV7-9, the J call TRBJ2-7, with D perhaps TRBD2 (5 bases). This CDR3 contains 11 residues. Germline V gene data show CDR1 as SEHNR and CDR2 as FQNEAQ (reference sequence). Deletions cut 10 bases from V and 6 bases from J, with 13 bases between. The CDR3 is CATESGVEQYV. The CDR3, as DNA: TGTGCCACCGAGTCCGGGGTCGAGCAGTACGTC.

The chain combines TRBV5-6 with TRBJ2-7, with 8 bases aligning to TRBD1. The germline CDR1 and CDR2 sequences are SGHDT and YYEEEE. V lost 1 base, J lost 4 bases, and 7 bases stayed unmatched. CDR3 length: 15 residues. CDR3 nucleotides: TGTGCCAGCAGCTTGAGCTGGACAGGGTTTTACGAGCAGTACTTC. As protein: CASSLSWTGFYEQYF.

The J gene is TRBJ2-3, the V gene TRBV5-1; no clear D gene. Trimming took 4 bases from V and 0 from J, leaving 15 bases between them. The CDR3 has 16 amino acids. The V gene's germline CDR1 is SGHRS and CDR2 YFSETQ. CDR3 nucleotides: TGCGCCAGCAGCCACGGAATCTTCACTAGCACAGATACGCAGTATTTT. As protein: CASSHGIFTSTDTQYF. The variable domain in full, completed from reference TRBV5-1 and TRBJ2-3, reads KAGVTQTPRYLIKTRGQQVTLSCSPISGHRSVSWYQQTPGQGLQFLFEYFSETQRNKGNFPGRFSGRQFSNSRSEMNVSTLELGDSALYLCASSHGIFTSTDTQYFGPGTRLTVL.